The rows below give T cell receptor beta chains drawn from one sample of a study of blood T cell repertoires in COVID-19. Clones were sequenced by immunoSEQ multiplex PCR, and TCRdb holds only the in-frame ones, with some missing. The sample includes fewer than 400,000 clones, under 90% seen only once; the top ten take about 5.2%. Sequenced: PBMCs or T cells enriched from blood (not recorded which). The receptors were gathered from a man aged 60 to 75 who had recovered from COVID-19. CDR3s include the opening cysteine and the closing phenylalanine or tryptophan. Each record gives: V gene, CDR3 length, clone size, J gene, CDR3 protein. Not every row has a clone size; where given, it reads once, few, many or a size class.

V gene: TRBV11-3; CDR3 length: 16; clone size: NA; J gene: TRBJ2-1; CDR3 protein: CASSSGLAGGSREQFF
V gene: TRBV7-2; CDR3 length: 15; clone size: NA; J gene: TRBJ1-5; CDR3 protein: CASSLEGVGNQPQHF
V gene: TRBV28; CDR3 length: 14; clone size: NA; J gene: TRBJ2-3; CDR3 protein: CASSVGLAIDTQYF
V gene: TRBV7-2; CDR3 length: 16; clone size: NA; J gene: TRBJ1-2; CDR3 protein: CASSRNRDRESYGYTF
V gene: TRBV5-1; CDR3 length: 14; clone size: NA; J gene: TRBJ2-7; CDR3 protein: CASGKRTLMDEQYF
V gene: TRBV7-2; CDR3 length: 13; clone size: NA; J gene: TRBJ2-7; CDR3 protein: CASSLVKANEQYF
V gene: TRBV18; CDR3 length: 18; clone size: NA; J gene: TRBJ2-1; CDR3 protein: CASSPQKGLAGSYNEQFF
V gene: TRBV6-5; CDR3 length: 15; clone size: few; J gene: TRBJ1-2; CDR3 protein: CASSYSGGENYGYTF
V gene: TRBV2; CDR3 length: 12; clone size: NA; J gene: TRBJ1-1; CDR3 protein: CASLGVFTEAFF
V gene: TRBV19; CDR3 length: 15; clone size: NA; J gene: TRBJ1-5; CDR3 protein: CASSKARVSNQPQHF
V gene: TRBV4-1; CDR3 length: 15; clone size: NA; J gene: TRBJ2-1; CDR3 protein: CASSQAVTGYNEQFF
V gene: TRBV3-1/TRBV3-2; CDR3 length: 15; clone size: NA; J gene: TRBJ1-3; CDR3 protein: CASSPNGGLGLAIYF
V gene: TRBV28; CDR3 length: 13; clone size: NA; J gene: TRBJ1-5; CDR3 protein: CASSRDRVQPQHF
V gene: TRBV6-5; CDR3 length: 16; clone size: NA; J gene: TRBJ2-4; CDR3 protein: CASSYSGGPENYIQYF
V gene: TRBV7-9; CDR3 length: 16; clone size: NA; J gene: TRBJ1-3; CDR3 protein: CASSLATVGTGNTIYF
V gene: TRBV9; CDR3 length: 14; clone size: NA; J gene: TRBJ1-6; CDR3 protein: CASSPGTAGRPLHF
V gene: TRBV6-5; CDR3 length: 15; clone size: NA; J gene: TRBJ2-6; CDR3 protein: CASRRGWSGANVLTF
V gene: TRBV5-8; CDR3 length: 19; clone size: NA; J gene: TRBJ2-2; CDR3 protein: CASSLAGLAGGGNTGELFF
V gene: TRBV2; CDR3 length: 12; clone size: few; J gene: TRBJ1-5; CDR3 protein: CASSQGNQPQHF
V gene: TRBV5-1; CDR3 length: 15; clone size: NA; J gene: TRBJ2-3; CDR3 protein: CASSRPGGTTDTQYF
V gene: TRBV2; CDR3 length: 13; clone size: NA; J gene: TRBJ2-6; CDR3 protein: CASTPAGANVLTF
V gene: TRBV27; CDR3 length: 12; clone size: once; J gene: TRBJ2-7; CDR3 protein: CATAESAYEQYF
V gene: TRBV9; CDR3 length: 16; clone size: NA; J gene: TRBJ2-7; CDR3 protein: CASSVGDSGSSYEQYF
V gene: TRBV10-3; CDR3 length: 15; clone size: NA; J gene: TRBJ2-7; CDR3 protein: CAISARGGTSYEQYF
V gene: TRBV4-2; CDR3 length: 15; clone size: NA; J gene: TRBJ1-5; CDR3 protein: CASSREGQYNQPQHF
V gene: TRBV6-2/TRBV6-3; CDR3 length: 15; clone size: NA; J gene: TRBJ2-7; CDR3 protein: CASSRASISSYEQYF
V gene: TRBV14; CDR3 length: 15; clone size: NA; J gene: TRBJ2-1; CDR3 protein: CASSISGRDYNEQFF
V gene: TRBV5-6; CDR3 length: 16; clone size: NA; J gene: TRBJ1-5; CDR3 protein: CASSARGGQGSQPQHF
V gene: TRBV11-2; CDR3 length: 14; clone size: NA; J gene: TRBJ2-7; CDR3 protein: CASSLVRGAYEQYF
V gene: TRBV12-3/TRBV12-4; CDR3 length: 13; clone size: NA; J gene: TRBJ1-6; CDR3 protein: CASSPPNGSPLHF
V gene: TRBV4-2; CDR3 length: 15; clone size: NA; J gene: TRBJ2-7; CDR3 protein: CASSQVRQVNYEQYF
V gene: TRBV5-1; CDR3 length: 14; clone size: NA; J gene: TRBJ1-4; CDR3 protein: CASSSGQGNEKLFF
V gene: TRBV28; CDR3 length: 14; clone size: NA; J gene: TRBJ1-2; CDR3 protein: CASSAQGTNYGYTF
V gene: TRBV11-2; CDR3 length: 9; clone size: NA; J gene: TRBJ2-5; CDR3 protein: CASRETQYF
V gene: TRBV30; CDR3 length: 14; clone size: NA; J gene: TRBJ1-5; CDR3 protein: CAWSVGTQYQPQHF
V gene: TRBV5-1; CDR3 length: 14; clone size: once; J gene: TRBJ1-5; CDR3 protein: CASSLGGGDQPQHF
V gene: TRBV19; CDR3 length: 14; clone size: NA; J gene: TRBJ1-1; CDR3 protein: CASTIQGLGTEAFF
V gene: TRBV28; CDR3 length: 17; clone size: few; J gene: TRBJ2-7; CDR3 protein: CASINPLGAGGNYEQYF
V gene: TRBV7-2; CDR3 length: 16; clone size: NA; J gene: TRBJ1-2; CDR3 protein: CASSQPWDRGIYGYTF
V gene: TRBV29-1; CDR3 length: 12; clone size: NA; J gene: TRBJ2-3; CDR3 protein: CSASGVEDTQYF
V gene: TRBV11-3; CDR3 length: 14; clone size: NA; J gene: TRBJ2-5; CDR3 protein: CASSRDRAQETQYF
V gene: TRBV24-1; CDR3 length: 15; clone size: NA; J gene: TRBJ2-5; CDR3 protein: CATSDRTGGRETQYF
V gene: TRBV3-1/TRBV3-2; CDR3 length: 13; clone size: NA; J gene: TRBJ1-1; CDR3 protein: CASSHTYNTEAFF
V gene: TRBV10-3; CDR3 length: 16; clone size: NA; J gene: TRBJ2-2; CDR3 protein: CAISERGTSGAGELFF
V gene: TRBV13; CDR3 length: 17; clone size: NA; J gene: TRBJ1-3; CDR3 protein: CASSLNPTVSSGNTIYF
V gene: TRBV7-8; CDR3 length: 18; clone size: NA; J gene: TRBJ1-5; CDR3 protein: CASSQPGQGEISGQPQHF
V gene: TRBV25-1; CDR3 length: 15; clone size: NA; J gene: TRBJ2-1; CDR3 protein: CASSAAGDRDDEQFF
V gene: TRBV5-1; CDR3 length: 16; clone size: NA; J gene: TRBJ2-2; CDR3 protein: CASSLSLQGATGELFF
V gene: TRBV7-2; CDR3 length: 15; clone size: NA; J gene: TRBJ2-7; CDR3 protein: CASSLAFTSGAPYYF
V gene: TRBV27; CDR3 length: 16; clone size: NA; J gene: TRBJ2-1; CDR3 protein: CASSLLGTRFSGEQFF
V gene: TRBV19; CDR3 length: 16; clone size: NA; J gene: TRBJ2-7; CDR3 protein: CASSPYLAGGAYEQYF
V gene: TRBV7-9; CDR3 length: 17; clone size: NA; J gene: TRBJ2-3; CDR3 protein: CASSLAPLAGGLDTQYF
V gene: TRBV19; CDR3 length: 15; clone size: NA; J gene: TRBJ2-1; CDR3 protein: CASSIDGTGYNEQFF
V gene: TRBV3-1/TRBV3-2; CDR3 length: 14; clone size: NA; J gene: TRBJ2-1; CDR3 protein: CASRPGFTYNEQFF
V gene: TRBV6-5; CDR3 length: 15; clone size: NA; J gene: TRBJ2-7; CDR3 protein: CASSYEGAGSYEQYF
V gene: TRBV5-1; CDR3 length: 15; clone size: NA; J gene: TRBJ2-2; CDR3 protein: CASSLGQVDTGELFF
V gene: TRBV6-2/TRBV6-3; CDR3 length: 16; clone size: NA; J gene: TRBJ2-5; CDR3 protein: CASSYSTVPPQETQYF
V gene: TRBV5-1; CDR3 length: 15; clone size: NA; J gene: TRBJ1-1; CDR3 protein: CASRRRDRESIEAFF